The TCR beta chain under discussion was sequenced for a study of early T cells in non-severe SARS-CoV-2 infection. Background on the study: Chains were unpaired, as sequencing was done on bulk RNA from unsorted whole blood. Study-level points and caveats: The study's VDJdb matching favored anti-spike CD8 responses and missed private and CD4 specificities.

V trimming: 4 bases; J trimming: 6 bases; junction bases outside the gene matches: 13. The CDR3 has 15 residues. Germline V lookup: CDR1 SGHRS, CDR2 YFSETQ. Tagging with unique molecular identifiers was applied to individual cDNA molecules. One entry per CDR3 protein results from TCRdb running MiXCR on the 5' RACE reads. The sample holds 80,000 to 95,000 distinct CDR3 sequences, approximately 16% seen once. This clonotype was detected many times. The antigen remains unidentified. Sequenced here: whole blood, sampled at baseline. The chain links TRBV5-1 to TRBJ2-7, with 7 bases matching TRBD2. This receptor was identified in an adult who was a healthcare worker with PCR-confirmed SARS-CoV-2 infection or an uninfected control (not recorded which). This chain's CDR3 is CASSLILGGPGEQYF. The CDR3 nucleotides read TGCGCCAGCAGCCTTATCCTGGGAGGGCCAGGCGAGCAGTACTTC.